The TCR beta chain under discussion was sequenced for a study of cytomegalovirus exposure and HLA in healthy donors. From the approximately 120-subject validation cohort, which was separate from the roughly 670-subject first cohort, the donors were drawn. Study outcomes and limitations: The study labeled 180 or so TCR beta chains cytomegalovirus-associated. The study found most TCR sequences rare, yet found some public TCRs in many donors.

Profiled with immunoSEQ multiplex PCR; TCRdb holds only in-frame clones, not every one. The table has fewer than 150,000 clones, around nine tenths seen once. A note on this clone: Its target is unknown.

The germline CDR1 and CDR2 sequences are GTSNPN and SVGIG (reference sequence). CDR3 size: 13 residues. The ends were cut back, 3 bases at V and 5 bases at J, with 13 bases in the middle. The sequenced material came from PBMCs. This sequence was found in a man aged 30-40 years in good health and CMV-seronegative. The V gene is TRBV30, the J gene TRBJ2-5; D uncertain. DNA of the CDR3: TGTGCCTGGAGGCCGATCTCCGGGGAGACCCAGTACTTC. Its translation: CAWRPISGETQYF.